A single sample is the source of the 9 T cell receptor beta chains below, sequenced in a study of blood T cell repertoires in COVID-19. Sequenced by immunoSEQ multiplex PCR; TCRdb stores in-frame clones only, minus some. This table holds about 44,000 clones, 80% to 90% found once. The sample comprised peripheral blood. Every receptor here comes from a woman aged 35 to 49 with acute or convalescent COVID-19.

The chain links TRBV10-3 to TRBJ1-6; 9 nucleotides match TRBD1. The CDR3 is made up of 14 amino acids. The germline CDR1 and CDR2 sequences are ENHRY and SYGVKD. V was clipped by 10 bases and J by 7 bases; unmatched bases: 8. CDR3 amino acids: CATTGTGLNSPLHF. The DNA for the CDR3 is TGTGCCACCACCGGGACAGGGTTGAATTCACCCCTCCACTTT.

The chain is built from TRBV19 and TRBJ2-1; 8 nucleotides agree with TRBD1. CDR3 length equals 15 residues. V was pared by 3 bases and J by 7 bases, with 8 bases of the junction left unmatched. Per the germline V gene, CDR1 is LNHDA and CDR2 is SQIVND (reference sequence). The CDR3 spells CASSIVQGARNEQFF. CDR3 nucleotides: TGTGCCAGTAGTATCGTCCAGGGGGCGAGGAATGAGCAGTTCTTC.

The chain combines TRBV5-8 with TRBJ1-1; D is undetermined. V was shortened by 6 bases and J by 6 bases, with 15 bases between the two germline ends. This CDR3 contains 13 residues. Germline V gene lookup returns CDR1 SGHTS and CDR2 YDEGEE. CDR3 sequence: CASTRRPGAEAFF. Here the CDR3 DNA reads TGTGCCAGCACCCGCCGTCCCGGGGCTGAAGCTTTCTTT.

The chain is built from TRBV3-1 (or the pseudogene TRBV3-2) and TRBJ1-6; 9 nucleotides match TRBD1. V shed 1 base and J 10 bases; nucleotides not matched to a gene: 5. The germline V gene encodes CDR1 LGHDT and CDR2 YNNKEL (reference sequence). This CDR3 has 15 residues. CDR3 loop: CASSQVQGAGSPLHF. CDR3 bases: TGTGCCAGCAGCCAAGTACAGGGGGCGGGATCACCCCTCCACTTT.

The chain links TRBV19 to TRBJ2-2, with D perhaps TRBD2 (6 bases). Trimming took off 9 bases at V and 0 bases at J, with 8 bases between the two ends. Germline-derived CDR1 and CDR2 are LNHDA and SQIVND (reference sequence). The CDR3 sequence is 13 residues long. This CDR3 reads CASGRANTGELFF. CDR3 DNA sequence: TGTGCCAGCGGGAGAGCGAACACCGGGGAGCTGTTTTTT.

The CDR3 loop is CASSLAGTIGTFRYTQYF. CDR3 DNA: TGTGCCAGCAGCTTGGCCGGGACTATTGGGACGTTCAGGTATACGCAGTATTTT. The rearrangement joins TRBV5-6 to TRBJ2-3; the match to TRBD2 covers 7 bases. The V gene's germline CDR1 is SGHDT and CDR2 YYEEEE. The CDR3 has 18 residues. The V segment lost 0 bases and the J segment 7 bases; nucleotides outside the gene matches: 17.

The V gene is TRBV27, the J gene TRBJ2-1, with D possibly matching TRBD1 (5 bases). V was clipped by 2 bases and J by 0 bases, with 5 bases between them. Per the germline V gene, CDR1 is MNHEY and CDR2 is SMNVEV (reference sequence). The CDR3 is 14 residues long. CDR3 DNA sequence: TGTGCCAGCAGTTTAGACAGCTCCTACAATGAGCAGTTCTTC. Protein product: CASSLDSSYNEQFF.

For the CDR3, the DNA is TGTGCCAGCAGTGAAGAAAGCGTTTTGACAGCCTACGAGCAGTACTTC. This sequence encodes CASSEESVLTAYEQYF. The V gene is TRBV2, the J gene TRBJ2-7; D is possibly TRBD1 (5 bases). The CDR3 is 16 residues long. CDR1 and CDR2 from the germline V gene are SNHLY and FYNNEI. V lost 1 base, J lost 2 bases, and 15 bases lay in between. Based on the CDR3 plus reference TRBV2 and TRBJ2-7, the full variable domain is EPEVTQTPSHQVTQMGQEVILRCVPISNHLYFYWYRQILGQKVEFLVSFYNNEISEKSEIFDDQFSVERPDGSNFTLKIRSTKLEDSAMYFCASSEESVLTAYEQYFGPGTRLTVT.

The rearrangement joins TRBV9 to TRBJ2-7; the D is unclear. Germline CDR1 is SGDLS and CDR2 is YYNGEE. The CDR3 totals 15 residues. The V and J ends lost 4 bases and 1 base respectively, with 15 bases between them. CDR3 nucleotides: TGTGCCAGCAGCCCGGCCAGCGCGGTTTCCTACGAGCAGTACTTC. Translated: CASSPASAVSYEQYF.